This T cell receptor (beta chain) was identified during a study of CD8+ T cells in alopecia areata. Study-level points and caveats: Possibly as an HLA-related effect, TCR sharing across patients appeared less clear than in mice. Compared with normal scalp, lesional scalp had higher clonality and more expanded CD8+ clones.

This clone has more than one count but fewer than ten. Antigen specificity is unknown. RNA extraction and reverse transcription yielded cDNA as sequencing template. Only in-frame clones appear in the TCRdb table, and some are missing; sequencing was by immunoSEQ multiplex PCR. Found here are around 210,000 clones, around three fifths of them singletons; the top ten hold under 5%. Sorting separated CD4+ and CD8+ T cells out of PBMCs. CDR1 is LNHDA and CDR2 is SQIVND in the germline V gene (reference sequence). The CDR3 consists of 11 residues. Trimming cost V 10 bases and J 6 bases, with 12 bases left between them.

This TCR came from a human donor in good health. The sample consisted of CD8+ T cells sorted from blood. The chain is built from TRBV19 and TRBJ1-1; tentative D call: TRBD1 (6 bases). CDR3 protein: CAIRGPAEAFF. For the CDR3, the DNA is TGTGCCATCAGGGGTCCAGCTGAAGCTTTCTTT.